This paragraph reports one T cell receptor beta chain. V was pared by 5 bases and J by 6 bases, with 5 bases of the junction left unmatched. Germline V gene data show CDR1 as SGHAT and CDR2 as FQNNGV. The CDR3 is 13 amino acids. TCRdb keeps only in-frame clones here, not all; method: immunoSEQ multiplex PCR. The sample lists some 200,000 clones, 85% to 90% occurring once. The record originates from a study of blood T cell repertoires in COVID-19. The receptor comes from an older man with acute or convalescent COVID-19. Material: peripheral blood. The rearrangement joins TRBV11-2 to TRBJ2-5; 8 bases fit TRBD1. For the CDR3, the DNA is TGTGCCAGCAGCAGGACAGGGTCCAAGACCCAGTACTTC. This codes for CASSRTGSKTQYF.